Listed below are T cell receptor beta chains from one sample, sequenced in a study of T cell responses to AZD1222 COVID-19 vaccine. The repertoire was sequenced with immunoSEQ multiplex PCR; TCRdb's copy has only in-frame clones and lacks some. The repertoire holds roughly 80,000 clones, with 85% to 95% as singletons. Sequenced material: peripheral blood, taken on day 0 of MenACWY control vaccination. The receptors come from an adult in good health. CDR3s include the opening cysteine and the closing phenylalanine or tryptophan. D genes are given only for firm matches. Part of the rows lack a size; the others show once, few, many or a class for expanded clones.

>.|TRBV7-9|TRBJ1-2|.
CASSRQNGYTF
TGTGCCAGCAGCCGACAGAATGGCTACACCTTC
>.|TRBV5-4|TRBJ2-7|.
CATQFDRVAYEQYF
TGTGCCACCCAATTCGATCGAGTAGCCTACGAGCAGTACTTC
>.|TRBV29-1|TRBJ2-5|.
CSVEADGEVAQYF
TGCAGCGTTGAGGCGGATGGGGAGGTGGCCCAGTACTTC
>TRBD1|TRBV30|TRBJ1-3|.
CAWSGDSSGNTIYF
TGTGCCTGGAGTGGGGACAGTTCTGGAAACACCATATATTTT
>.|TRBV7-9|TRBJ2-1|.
CASSRNEQFF
TGTGCCAGCAGTAGAAATGAGCAGTTCTTC
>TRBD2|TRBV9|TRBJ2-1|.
CASSASGDYNEQFF
TGTGCCAGCAGTGCTAGCGGCGACTACAATGAGCAGTTCTTC
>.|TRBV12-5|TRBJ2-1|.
CASGLVLTRVWSYNEQFF
TGTGCTAGTGGTTTGGTACTCACGCGCGTTTGGTCCTACAATGAGCAGTTCTTC
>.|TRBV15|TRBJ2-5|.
CATSRERQTQETQYF
TGTGCCACCAGCAGAGAGAGACAGACCCAAGAGACCCAGTACTTC
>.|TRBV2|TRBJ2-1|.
CASRLYANEQFF
TGTGCCAGCAGGCTTTATGCCAATGAGCAGTTCTTC
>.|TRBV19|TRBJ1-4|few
CASSEDSDSNEKLFF
TGTGCCAGTAGTGAGGATTCGGACAGTAATGAAAAACTGTTTTTT
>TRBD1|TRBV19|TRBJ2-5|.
CASSKVGQGEETQYF
TGTGCCAGTAGTAAAGTAGGACAGGGCGAGGAGACCCAGTACTTC
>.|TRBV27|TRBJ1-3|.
CASSPGPGVLFSGNTIYF
TGTGCCAGCAGCCCCGGCCCGGGAGTTCTATTCTCTGGAAACACCATATATTTT
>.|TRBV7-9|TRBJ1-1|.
CASSPVMVNTEAFF
TGTGCCAGCAGCCCGGTGATGGTTAACACTGAAGCTTTCTTT
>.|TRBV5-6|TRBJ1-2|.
CASSSGRAHGFYTF
TGTGCCAGCAGCTCGGGCAGGGCCCACGGGTTTTACACCTTC
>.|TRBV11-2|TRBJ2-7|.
CASSSGGDEQYF
TGTGCCAGCAGCTCCGGAGGGGACGAGCAGTACTTC
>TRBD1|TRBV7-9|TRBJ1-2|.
CASSLATGDRDVGYTF
TGTGCCAGCAGCCTCGCGACCGGGGACAGGGATGTCGGCTACACCTTC
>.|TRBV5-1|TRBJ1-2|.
CASTPIPGDNNGYTF
TGCGCCAGCACTCCCATCCCGGGGGATAATAATGGCTACACCTTC
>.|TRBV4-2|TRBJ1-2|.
CATRATVGTDYGYTF
TGTGCCACACGCGCGACAGTGGGGACCGACTATGGCTACACCTTC
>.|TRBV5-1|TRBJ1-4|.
CASSFGPGEEKLFF
TGCGCCAGCAGCTTCGGGCCCGGTGAAGAAAAACTGTTTTTT
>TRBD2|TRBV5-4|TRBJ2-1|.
CASSLGSGRFAYNEQFF
TGTGCCAGCAGCTTGGGTAGCGGGAGATTCGCCTACAATGAGCAGTTCTTC
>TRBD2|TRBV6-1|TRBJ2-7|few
CASSEGTSGSYEQYF
TGTGCCAGCAGTGAGGGGACTAGCGGCTCCTACGAGCAGTACTTC
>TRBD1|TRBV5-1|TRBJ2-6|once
CASSSDRGSGANVLTF
TGCGCCAGCAGCTCCGACAGGGGCTCTGGGGCCAACGTCCTGACTTTC
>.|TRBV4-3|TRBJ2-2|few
CASSQERVGELFF
TGCGCCAGCAGCCAAGAGCGGGTCGGGGAGCTGTTTTTT